This T cell receptor beta chain was recorded in a study of CD8+ T cells in alopecia areata. As the sequencing template, cDNA was produced by extracting RNA and reverse transcribing it. The protocol was immunoSEQ multiplex PCR, while the TCRdb copy is restricted to in-frame clones and leaves out a portion. The sample includes a few hundred thousand clones, roughly two fifths of them seen just once. Treatment indicated: oral pan-JAK inhibitor, 5-10 mg twice daily. V was shortened by 8 bases and J by 3 bases, with 11 bases between the two germline ends. Germline loops: CDR1 MNHEY, CDR2 SMNVEV (reference sequence). The CDR3 sequence is 13 residues long.

This specimen was CD4+ T cells sorted from blood, taken at approximately week 36, from a patient treated with tofacitinib. The sequence was collected from a human donor with alopecia areata. This chain uses TRBV27 with TRBJ1-5, with D hard to call. The CDR3 is CASYSGPNQPQHF. CDR3 DNA sequence: TGTGCCAGCTACTCTGGGCCCAATCAGCCCCAGCATTTT.